The 15 T cell receptor beta chains presented below share a single source sample, sequenced in a study of cytomegalovirus exposure and HLA in healthy donors listed by TCRdb under 2017. The library was made by the immunoSEQ multiplex PCR assay. The multiplex PCR relied on a mix of 60 forward primers for TCR Vbeta segments and 13 reverse primers for TCR Jbeta segments. In TCRdb, the immuneACCESS table is reduced to in-frame sequences with V and J assigned. These tables do not hold every clone; where another copy was compared, an unresolved V gene accounts for under half, and the others remain unexplained. The sample profile shows some 100,000 clones; under 80% of them were found once. The top ten hold 4% to 5.5% of the sample. Material: PBMCs. The receptors originated from a woman between 18 and 30 years old in good health and CMV-seropositive.

The chain couples TRBV28 to TRBJ2-3; D remains ambiguous. Germline loops: CDR1 MDHEN, CDR2 SYDVKM. Trimming stripped 6 bases from V and 2 bases from J, with 12 bases between. The CDR3 runs 14 residues. CDR3 coding DNA: TGTGCCAGCAGCGGCGGTCTGATCACAGATACGCAGTATTTT. It yields the protein CASSGGLITDTQYF.

This clone was found a few times. The chain uses TRBV28 and TRBJ2-2; no reliable D call. Per germline, CDR1 MDHEN and CDR2 SYDVKM. The CDR3 covers 14 residues. Trimming stripped 4 bases from V and 4 bases from J, with 10 bases between. CDR3 DNA sequence: TGTGCCAGCAGTTATACTATCCCCACCGGGGAGCTGTTTTTT. Residues: CASSYTIPTGELFF.

The rearrangement uses TRBV4-1 and TRBJ1-3, with 7 nucleotides matching TRBD1. The trim removed 1 base at V and 9 bases at J, leaving 15 bases unmatched. The germline V gene encodes CDR1 MGHRA and CDR2 YSYEKL. The CDR3 sequence is 17 residues long. The CDR3 nucleotides are TGCGCCAGCAGCCAAGCAGCCGGACAGGTGAATGCGGGCACCATATATTTT. Translated: CASSQAAGQVNAGTIYF.

This chain uses TRBV5-5 with TRBJ2-5, with D perhaps TRBD2 (6 bases). Germline V gene data show CDR1 as SGHKS and CDR2 as YYEKEE (reference sequence). The CDR3 has 15 amino acids. Trimming left V 3 bases short and J 4 bases short, with 16 bases between. This chain's CDR3 is CASSWVGTGVETQYF. CDR3 nucleotide sequence: TGTGCCAGCAGCTGGGTAGGGACGGGGGTAGAGACCCAGTACTTC.

CDR3 coding DNA: TGTGCCAGTAGTTTAGCCGGCTCCTACAATGAGCAGTTCTTC. Translating it yields CASSLAGSYNEQFF. The chain carries TRBV19 and TRBJ2-1; D unclear. The CDR3 runs to 14 residues. The germline gives CDR1 LNHDA, CDR2 SQIVND (reference sequence). V was shortened by 5 bases and J by 0 bases, with 8 bases between the two germline ends.

This chain connects TRBV28 to TRBJ1-4, with unresolved D. This CDR3 region has 15 residues. V lost 1 base and J lost 6, with 12 bases in between. CDR1 and CDR2 from the germline V gene are MDHEN and SYDVKM. The CDR3 sequence is CASSLLTPEHEKLFF. DNA of the CDR3: TGTGCCAGCAGTTTATTAACTCCCGAGCATGAAAAACTGTTTTTT.

This sequence joins TRBV7-2 and TRBJ2-3, with 13 bases aligning to TRBD2. The CDR3 sequence is 16 residues long. V shed 5 bases, J shed 0 bases, and the junction held 2 bases outside the gene matches. The germline V gene has CDR1 SGHTA and CDR2 FQGNSA. Here the CDR3 reads CASSPGLAGSTDTQYF. The CDR3 bases are TGTGCCAGCAGCCCGGGACTAGCGGGAAGCACAGATACGCAGTATTTT.

The chain uses TRBV28 and TRBJ2-1; 13 nucleotides align to TRBD2. Germline V gives CDR1 MDHEN, CDR2 SYDVKM. This CDR3 spans 15 amino acids. V was clipped by 6 bases and J by 10 bases; unmatched bases: 9. CDR3 DNA: TGTGCCAGCAGGGTGGAGGGACTAGCGGGACGGGAGCAGTTCTTC. It is translated as CASRVEGLAGREQFF.

The rearrangement joins TRBV29-1 to TRBJ2-7; D might be TRBD1 (6 bases). The V gene's germline CDR1 is SQVTM and CDR2 ANQGSEA. Trimming removed 6 bases at V and 2 bases at J, with 17 bases between. The length of the CDR3 is 14 residues. CDR3: CSVIGRGKTYEQYF. In DNA form, the CDR3 reads TGCAGCGTGATCGGCAGGGGTAAGACCTACGAGCAGTACTTC.

V is TRBV7-2 and J is TRBJ2-5, with a tentative D call TRBD1 (7 bases). V lost 3 bases, J lost 5 bases, and 13 bases lay in between. CDR3 length: 14 amino acids. From germline, CDR1 is SGHTA and CDR2 FQGNSA. The CDR3 region has the DNA TGTGCCAGCAGCTTGGCAGGGGGGAGGGAGACCCAGTACTTC. This sequence encodes CASSLAGGRETQYF.

The V and J genes are TRBV2 and TRBJ1-1; 8 nucleotides line up with TRBD1. V gave up 7 bases and J gave up 8 bases; unmatched junction bases: 3. The germline CDR1 and CDR2 sequences are SNHLY and FYNNEI. The CDR3 loop spans 11 amino acids. CDR3 DNA sequence: TGTGCCAGCACCTCAGGGGGCGAAGCTTTCTTT. It encodes CASTSGGEAFF.

This clone was picked up a small number of times. The J gene is TRBJ1-1, the V gene TRBV27; D unclear. V lost 3 bases and J lost 4, with 9 bases in between. Germline CDR1 is MNHEY and CDR2 is SMNVEV (reference sequence). This CDR3 has 13 residues. The CDR3: CASSFTRGTEAFF. For the CDR3, the DNA is TGTGCCAGCAGTTTTACCCGGGGCACTGAAGCTTTCTTT.

This chain connects TRBV11-2 to TRBJ1-1; D call uncertain. CDR1 and CDR2 from the germline V gene are SGHAT and FQNNGV. V lost 4 bases and J lost 8, with 11 bases in between. This CDR3 is 12 amino acids long. The CDR3 coding sequence is TGTGCCAGCAGCTCTCACTCCACCGAAGCTTTCTTT. It encodes CASSSHSTEAFF.

The V call is TRBV29-1, the J call TRBJ2-3, with D unresolved. Trimming took off 5 bases at V and 6 bases at J, with 6 bases between the two ends. The CDR3 contains 10 residues. CDR1 and CDR2 from the germline V gene are SQVTM and ANQGSEA. The CDR3 spells CSVSPDTQYF. In nucleotides, the CDR3 is TGCAGCGTTAGCCCTGATACGCAGTATTTT.

This sequence joins TRBV7-2 and TRBJ2-7; D is unresolved. Per the germline V gene, CDR1 is SGHTA and CDR2 is FQGNSA. The CDR3 contains 16 residues. Trimming removed 3 bases at V and 0 bases at J, with 15 bases between. CDR3 sequence (DNA): TGTGCCAGCAGCTTCCCGCGGTCCTATATCTCCTACGAGCAGTACTTC. As protein: CASSFPRSYISYEQYF.